These T cell receptor beta chains were read from a single sample in a study of blood T cell repertoires in COVID-19. This table comes from immunoSEQ multiplex PCR, and its TCRdb copy is limited to in-frame clones, with some not included. The sample contains under 25,000 clones, about 88% of which appear only once. Input material: peripheral blood. The source is a man between 70 and 80 years old in a cohort sampled during active COVID-19. The CDR3 runs from the conserved cysteine through the conserved F or W. The D gene is left open where the match is weak. The listing skips clone size in some rows; elsewhere it reads once, few, many or a size class.

j_call: TRBJ2-7
d_call: TRBD2
v_call: TRBV9
clone_size: NA
cdr3_length: 16
cdr3_aa: CASSGGLASGSSEQYF
cdr3_nt: TGTGCCAGCAGCGGCGGGTTGGCTAGCGGGAGTTCCGAGCAGTACTTC

j_call: TRBJ2-5
d_call: TRBD1
v_call: TRBV4-2
clone_size: NA
cdr3_length: 16
cdr3_aa: CASSLPGQGLRETQYF
cdr3_nt: TGTGCCAGCAGCCTGCCGGGACAGGGGCTTCGAGAGACCCAGTACTTC

j_call: TRBJ1-1
d_call: NA
v_call: TRBV2
clone_size: NA
cdr3_length: 13
cdr3_aa: CASFRGMNTEAFF
cdr3_nt: TGTGCCAGCTTTAGGGGGATGAACACTGAAGCTTTCTTT

j_call: TRBJ2-7
d_call: NA
v_call: TRBV5-4
clone_size: NA
cdr3_length: 12
cdr3_aa: CASSLAQNEQYF
cdr3_nt: TGTGCCAGCAGCTTGGCACAGAACGAGCAGTACTTC

j_call: TRBJ1-1
d_call: NA
v_call: TRBV5-1
clone_size: few
cdr3_length: 15
cdr3_aa: CASSDLQDSNTEAFF
cdr3_nt: TGCGCCAGCAGCGATCTACAGGATTCGAACACTGAAGCTTTCTTT

j_call: TRBJ1-5
d_call: NA
v_call: TRBV6-1
clone_size: NA
cdr3_length: 17
cdr3_aa: CASSERGGAWSNQPQHF
cdr3_nt: TGTGCCAGCAGTGAAAGGGGGGGGGCGTGGAGCAATCAGCCCCAGCATTTT

j_call: TRBJ1-4
d_call: NA
v_call: TRBV4-3
clone_size: NA
cdr3_length: 20
cdr3_aa: CASSQDRVDSSRTTNEKLFF
cdr3_nt: TGCGCCAGCAGCCAAGATCGAGTGGACAGCTCTCGAACAACTAATGAAAAACTGTTTTTT

j_call: TRBJ1-5
d_call: NA
v_call: TRBV15
clone_size: NA
cdr3_length: 18
cdr3_aa: CATSREPGHGGGNQPQHF
cdr3_nt: TGTGCCACCAGCCGAGAGCCGGGACACGGAGGAGGCAATCAGCCCCAGCATTTT

j_call: TRBJ2-1
d_call: NA
v_call: TRBV6-5
clone_size: NA
cdr3_length: 14
cdr3_aa: CASTIQSGKNEQFF
cdr3_nt: TGTGCCAGCACTATTCAGAGCGGAAAAAATGAGCAGTTCTTC

j_call: TRBJ2-7
d_call: NA
v_call: TRBV15
clone_size: NA
cdr3_length: 14
cdr3_aa: CATSPRGSLYEQYF
cdr3_nt: TGTGCCACCAGCCCTCGGGGGAGTCTCTACGAGCAGTACTTC

j_call: TRBJ2-1
d_call: TRBD2
v_call: TRBV15
clone_size: NA
cdr3_length: 17
cdr3_aa: CATSRDPRLAAYNEQFF
cdr3_nt: TGTGCCACCAGCAGAGATCCCCGACTAGCGGCCTACAATGAGCAGTTCTTC

j_call: TRBJ1-1
d_call: NA
v_call: TRBV18
clone_size: NA
cdr3_length: 12
cdr3_aa: CASSLDGNEAFF
cdr3_nt: TGTGCCAGCTCATTGGACGGGAATGAAGCTTTCTTT

j_call: TRBJ2-7
d_call: NA
v_call: TRBV10-1
clone_size: few
cdr3_length: 14
cdr3_aa: CASRAPNDSYEQYF
cdr3_nt: TGCGCCAGCAGAGCCCCCAATGACTCCTACGAGCAGTACTTC

j_call: TRBJ2-2
d_call: NA
v_call: TRBV19
clone_size: NA
cdr3_length: 15
cdr3_aa: CASSIAGSNTGELFF
cdr3_nt: TGTGCCAGTAGTATAGCGGGATCGAACACCGGGGAGCTGTTTTTT

j_call: TRBJ2-1
d_call: TRBD2
v_call: TRBV7-3
clone_size: NA
cdr3_length: 19
cdr3_aa: CASSPRLAGGLSSYNEQFF
cdr3_nt: TGTGCCAGCAGCCCGAGACTAGCGGGAGGCTTGAGCTCCTACAATGAGCAGTTCTTC

j_call: TRBJ2-1
d_call: TRBD1
v_call: TRBV5-1
clone_size: NA
cdr3_length: 15
cdr3_aa: CASSTGQGPYNEQFF
cdr3_nt: TGCGCCAGCAGCACGGGACAGGGACCCTACAATGAGCAGTTCTTC

j_call: TRBJ2-7
d_call: TRBD2
v_call: TRBV28
clone_size: NA
cdr3_length: 14
cdr3_aa: CASSPGTSGTEQYF
cdr3_nt: TGTGCCAGCAGTCCCGGGACTAGCGGGACCGAGCAGTACTTC

j_call: TRBJ1-2
d_call: NA
v_call: TRBV18
clone_size: NA
cdr3_length: 15
cdr3_aa: CASSSRTGMNYGYTF
cdr3_nt: TGTGCCAGCTCATCCCGGACTGGAATGAACTATGGCTACACCTTC

j_call: TRBJ2-1
d_call: TRBD2
v_call: TRBV4-2
clone_size: NA
cdr3_length: 16
cdr3_aa: CASSQRSGTSAYEQFF
cdr3_nt: TGTGCCAGCAGCCAAAGATCGGGGACTAGCGCCTATGAGCAGTTCTTC

j_call: TRBJ1-5
d_call: NA
v_call: TRBV29-1
clone_size: NA
cdr3_length: 12
cdr3_aa: CSVGQGSQPQHF
cdr3_nt: TGCAGCGTTGGGCAGGGTAGTCAGCCCCAGCATTTT

j_call: TRBJ2-7
d_call: NA
v_call: TRBV13
clone_size: NA
cdr3_length: 13
cdr3_aa: CASSRRASYEQYF
cdr3_nt: TGTGCCAGCAGCAGGCGGGCATCTTACGAGCAGTACTTC

j_call: TRBJ1-1
d_call: TRBD1
v_call: TRBV11-2
clone_size: NA
cdr3_length: 15
cdr3_aa: CASSLGGQGSTEAFF
cdr3_nt: TGTGCCAGCAGCTTAGGGGGACAGGGGAGCACTGAAGCTTTCTTT

j_call: TRBJ2-7
d_call: NA
v_call: TRBV12-3/TRBV12-4
clone_size: NA
cdr3_length: 12
cdr3_aa: CASSLVLGEQYF
cdr3_nt: TGTGCCAGCAGTTTAGTACTAGGCGAGCAGTACTTC

j_call: TRBJ1-1
d_call: NA
v_call: TRBV27
clone_size: NA
cdr3_length: 14
cdr3_aa: CASSLSLLNTEAFF
cdr3_nt: TGTGCCAGCAGTTTGTCACTCCTGAACACTGAAGCTTTCTTT